This record looks at one TCR beta chain sequence and its context. The data are from a study of T cell responses to AZD1222 COVID-19 vaccine. This table comes from immunoSEQ multiplex PCR, and its TCRdb copy is limited to in-frame clones, with some not included. There are approximately 170,000 clones in the sample; 80% to 95% occur only once, and around 1.6% lies in the top ten. Germline trimming cut 0 bases from V and 2 bases from J; bases unmatched to any gene: 3. The CDR3 is made up of 15 amino acids. Looked up from germline, CDR1 is SGHRS and CDR2 is YFSETQ. The chain recombines TRBV5-1 with TRBJ2-3; TRBD2 matches 7 bases. The specimen comprised peripheral blood, sampled on day 0 of AZD1222 vaccination. This sequence was found in an adult in good health. The CDR3 bases are TGCGCCAGCAGCTTGGGACTAGCCGTCACAGATACGCAGTATTTT. This codes for CASSLGLAVTDTQYF.